This T cell receptor beta chain was captured by sequencing in a study of blood T cell repertoires in COVID-19. About the study: The study drew acute and convalescent COVID-19 samples from the United States, Italy and Spain. PBMCs, B-cell-depleted T cells, or T cells provided the cDNA or gDNA that made up the material.

This clone was observed a few times. Authors' analysis steps: Scientists estimated how many nucleated cells there were by amplifying reference gene primers. Sequencing used immunoSEQ multiplex PCR; TCRdb keeps in-frame clones, though not all of them. That table supplies the V and J calls and clone size; D and trimming were determined from the DNA. Of 200,000 or so clones listed, about 89% are singletons. The sample was peripheral blood. The source is a man aged 60-69 years who had recovered from COVID-19.

DNA of the CDR3: TGTGCCAGCAGCCCCTCGGGGGGGGCGGGTCCTCTCACAGATACGCAGTATTTT. The encoded protein is CASSPSGGAGPLTDTQYF. The rearrangement joins TRBV7-2 to TRBJ2-3; 8 positions match TRBD2. J lost 2 bases, V lost 5 bases, and 15 bases had no gene match. Germline CDR1 SGHTA, CDR2 FQGNSA. The CDR3 sequence is 18 residues long.